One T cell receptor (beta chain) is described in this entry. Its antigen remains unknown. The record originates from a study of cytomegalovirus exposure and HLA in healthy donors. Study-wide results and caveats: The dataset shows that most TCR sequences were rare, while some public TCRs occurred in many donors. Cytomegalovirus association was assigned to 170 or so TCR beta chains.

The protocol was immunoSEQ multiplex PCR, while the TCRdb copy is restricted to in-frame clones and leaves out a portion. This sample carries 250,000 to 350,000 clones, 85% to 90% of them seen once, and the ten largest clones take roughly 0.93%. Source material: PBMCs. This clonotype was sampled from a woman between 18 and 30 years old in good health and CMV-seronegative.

CDR3 loop: CASSQDFWSSGTDTQYF. The CDR3 bases are TGCGCCAGCAGCCAAGATTTCTGGTCTAGCGGCACAGATACGCAGTATTTT. V gene TRBV4-1 combines with J gene TRBJ2-3, with D possibly matching TRBD2 (6 bases). Germline V gene data show CDR1 as MGHRA and CDR2 as YSYEKL. V lost 0 bases and J lost 1, with 14 bases in between. This CDR3 has 17 amino acids.